This record looks at one T cell receptor (beta chain) sequence and its context. Its ends do not fully match the called genes, so a read error is possible. PCR primers comprised 60 Vbeta and 13 Jbeta primers. Measured with immunoSEQ multiplex PCR; TCRdb has only the in-frame clones, and not every one. The sample carries about 170,000 clones, 80% recorded once. Germline CDR1 MNHNY, CDR2 SVGAGI (reference sequence). The CDR3 length is 15 residues. The record originates from a study of cytomegalovirus exposure and HLA in healthy donors. This chain joins TRBV6-6 and TRBJ1-3; tentative D call: TRBD1 (6 bases). The clonotype was recovered from a male donor in good health and CMV-seronegative. Sequenced sample: PBMCs. CDR3 in amino acids: CASSNSGGPGNTIYF. The CDR3 DNA is TGTGCCAGCAGTAACTCGGGGGGGCCTGGAAACACCATATATTTT.